This T cell receptor (beta chain) was sequenced in a study of Ad26.COV2.S vaccination and SARS-CoV-2 variants. Study overall: Ad26.COV2.S was injected intramuscularly once or twice, 56 days apart.

The V and J ends lost 2 bases and 6 bases respectively, with 19 bases between them. Per the germline V gene, CDR1 is MNHNS and CDR2 is SASEGT. This CDR3 has 16 residues. Data came from immunoSEQ multiplex PCR; TCRdb stores just in-frame clones and leaves some out. Altogether fewer than 300,000 clones are present, approximately 89% being singletons, with the ten largest covering approximately 3.4%. Treatment described: some 20 received Ad26.COV2.S at low or high dose, single or two shots; 5 received placebo; per-sample allocation not given. The investigators took samples on day 63 after the first vaccine or placebo injection. The count of this clone is one.

The sample in question was peripheral blood, obtained in a trial of Ad26.COV2.S vaccine versus placebo. The chain recombines TRBV6-1 with TRBJ1-2; weak D call: TRBD1 (6 bases). The clonotype originates from a person aged 18 to 65 who received the Ad26.COV2.S COVID-19 vaccine or a placebo. This CDR3 reads CASSEYFRRDTDGYTF. CDR3 bases: TGTGCCAGCAGTGAATATTTTCGGAGGGACACGGATGGCTACACCTTC.